A single sample is the source of the 4 T cell receptor beta chains below, sequenced in a study of cytomegalovirus exposure and HLA in healthy donors. Amplification used 60 Vbeta primers and 13 Jbeta primers. Repertoires were generated with immunoSEQ multiplex PCR, while TCRdb's copy carries only in-frame clones and drops some. The sample lists about 120,000 clones, roughly three fifths occurring once. Sequencing was carried out using PBMCs. These receptors were taken from a man aged 40-55 years in good health and CMV-seropositive.

This chain connects TRBV4-1 to TRBJ2-7, with 11 positions matching TRBD1. The CDR3 runs 18 residues. With V trimmed by 0 bases and J by 3 bases, 10 bases remained unmatched. CDR1 and CDR2 from the germline V gene are MGHRA and YSYEKL. CDR3 sequence reads: CASSQDPPWTGGGYEQYF. In nucleotides, the CDR3 is TGCGCCAGCAGCCAAGATCCCCCTTGGACAGGGGGCGGCTACGAGCAGTACTTC.

The chain employs TRBV27 and TRBJ1-4, with D possibly being TRBD1 (5 bases). Germline CDR1 and CDR2: MNHEY and SMNVEV (reference sequence). The ends were cut back, 2 bases at V and 8 bases at J, with 12 bases in the middle. CDR3 length: 14 residues. The CDR3, as DNA: TGTGCCAGCAGTTTACTGTCAGGGCGGGAAAAACTGTTTTTT. Residues: CASSLLSGREKLFF.

This chain joins TRBV18 and TRBJ1-1, with 10 bases aligning to TRBD1. The V segment lost 5 bases and the J segment 5 bases; nucleotides outside the gene matches: 8. The CDR3 has 15 amino acids. Germline V gene sequence: CDR1 KGHSH, CDR2 LQKENI. CDR3 sequence: CASSSGQGMGTEAFF. The CDR3 nucleotides are TGTGCCAGCTCATCGGGACAGGGGATGGGGACTGAAGCTTTCTTT.

The CDR3: CASRNNRGDTEAFF. DNA for the CDR3: TGTGCCAGCAGAAATAACAGGGGAGACACTGAAGCTTTCTTT. The chain recombines TRBV7-9 with TRBJ1-1; the match to TRBD1 covers 7 bases. With 6 bases clipped from V and 3 bases from J, the junction kept 7 bases outside the gene matches. The CDR3 loop spans 14 amino acids. Germline values: CDR1 SEHNR, CDR2 FQNEAQ (reference sequence).